These 4 T cell receptor beta chains came from one sample sequenced in a study of blood T cell repertoires in COVID-19. Profiling relied on immunoSEQ multiplex PCR, and the TCRdb table lists in-frame clones only, not all of them. Seen here are 37,000 or so clones, roughly 90% observed once, and the top ten hold roughly 6.1%. Source material: peripheral blood. The source of these receptors is a human donor in a cohort sampled during active COVID-19.

The V gene is TRBV18, the J gene TRBJ2-7, with D possibly being TRBD1 (6 bases). There are 14 residues in the CDR3. Germline CDR1 reads KGHSH; CDR2 reads LQKENI. Trimming pared 6 bases from V and 5 bases from J, leaving 17 bases between. CDR3 loop: CASSQTGSSNEQYF. The CDR3 DNA reads TGTGCCAGCTCTCAAACAGGGTCCTCTAACGAGCAGTACTTC.

The chain is built from TRBV2 and TRBJ1-4, with TRBD1 as a possible D gene (6 bases). Trimming removed 5 bases from V and 0 bases from J, with 10 bases in between. This CDR3 has 15 amino acids. Germline-derived CDR1 and CDR2 are SNHLY and FYNNEI. In nucleotides, the CDR3 is TGTGCCAGCAGTCGGGACACTGCAACTAATGAAAAACTGTTTTTT. It yields the protein CASSRDTATNEKLFF.

The J gene is TRBJ1-2, the V gene TRBV3-1 (or the pseudogene TRBV3-2); TRBD1 is a possible D gene (5 bases). CDR3 length: 14 residues. Per the germline V gene, CDR1 is LGHDT and CDR2 is YNNKEL (reference sequence). Trimming cost V 1 base and J 1 base, with 7 bases left between them. For the CDR3, the DNA is TGTGCCAGCAGCCAAGGGCAGGGTAACTATGGCTACACCTTC. Residues: CASSQGQGNYGYTF.

The genes are TRBV6-5 and TRBJ2-7; D might be TRBD1 (6 bases). CDR1 MNHEY and CDR2 SVGAGI come from the germline V gene. The CDR3 has 14 residues. The germline V and J ends were trimmed by 4 bases and 3 bases, with 13 bases remaining between them. The CDR3 region is CASSFRDINYEQYF. CDR3 nucleotide sequence: TGTGCCAGCAGTTTCCGGGACATAAACTACGAGCAGTACTTC.